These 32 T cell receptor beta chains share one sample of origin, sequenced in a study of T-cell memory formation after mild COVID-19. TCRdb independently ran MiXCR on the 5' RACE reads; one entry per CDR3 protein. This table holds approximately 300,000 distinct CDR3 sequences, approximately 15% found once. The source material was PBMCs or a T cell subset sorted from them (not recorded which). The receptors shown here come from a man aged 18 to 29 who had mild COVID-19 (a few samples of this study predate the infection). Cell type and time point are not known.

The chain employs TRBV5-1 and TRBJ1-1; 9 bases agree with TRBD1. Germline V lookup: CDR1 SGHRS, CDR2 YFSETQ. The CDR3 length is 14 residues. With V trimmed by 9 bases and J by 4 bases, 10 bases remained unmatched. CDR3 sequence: CATNTGTGTTEAFF. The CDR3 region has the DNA TGCGCCACCAATACCGGGACAGGGACCACTGAAGCTTTCTTT.

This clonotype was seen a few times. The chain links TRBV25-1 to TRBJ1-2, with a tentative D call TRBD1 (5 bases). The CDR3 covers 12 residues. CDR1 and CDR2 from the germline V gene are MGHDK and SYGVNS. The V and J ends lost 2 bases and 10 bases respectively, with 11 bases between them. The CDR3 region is CASSELDTFYTF. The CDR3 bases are TGTGCCAGCAGTGAACTGGACACTTTCTACACCTTC.

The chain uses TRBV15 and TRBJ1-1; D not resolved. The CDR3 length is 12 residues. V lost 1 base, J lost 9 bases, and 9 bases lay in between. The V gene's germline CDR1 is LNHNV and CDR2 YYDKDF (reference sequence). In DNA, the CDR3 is TGTGCCACCAGCAGAGGAACAGTAAAAGCTTTCTTT. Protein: CATSRGTVKAFF.

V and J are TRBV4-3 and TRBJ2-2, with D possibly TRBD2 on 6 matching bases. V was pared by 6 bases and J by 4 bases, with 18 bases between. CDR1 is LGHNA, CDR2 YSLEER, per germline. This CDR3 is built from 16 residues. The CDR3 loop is CASSRGEAQLTGELFF. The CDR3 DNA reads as TGCGCCAGCAGTCGAGGGGAGGCACAGCTCACCGGGGAGCTGTTTTTT.

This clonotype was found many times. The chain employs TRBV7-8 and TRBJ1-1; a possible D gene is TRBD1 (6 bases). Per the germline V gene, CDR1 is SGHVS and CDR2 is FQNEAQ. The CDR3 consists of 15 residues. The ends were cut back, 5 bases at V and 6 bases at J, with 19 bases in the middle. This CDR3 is CASSPREGGEAEAFF. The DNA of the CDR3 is TGTGCCAGCAGCCCTAGGGAGGGGGGCGAAGCTGAAGCTTTCTTT.

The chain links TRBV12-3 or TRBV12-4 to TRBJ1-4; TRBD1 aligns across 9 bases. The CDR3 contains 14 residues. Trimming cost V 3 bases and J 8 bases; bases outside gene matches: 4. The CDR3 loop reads CASSFTGGVEKLFF. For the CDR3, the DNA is TGTGCCAGCAGTTTTACAGGGGGCGTAGAAAAACTGTTTTTT.

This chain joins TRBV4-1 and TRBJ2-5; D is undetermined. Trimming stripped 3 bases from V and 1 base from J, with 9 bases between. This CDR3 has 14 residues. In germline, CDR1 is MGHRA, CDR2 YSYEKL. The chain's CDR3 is CASSHRRFQETQYF. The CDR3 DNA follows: TGCGCCAGCAGCCACCGACGGTTCCAAGAGACCCAGTACTTC.

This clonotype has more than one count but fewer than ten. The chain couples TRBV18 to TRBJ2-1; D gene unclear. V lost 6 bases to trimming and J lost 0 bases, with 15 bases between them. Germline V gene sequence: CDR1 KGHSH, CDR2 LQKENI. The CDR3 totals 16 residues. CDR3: CASSLRTASSYNEQFF. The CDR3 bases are TGTGCCAGCTCCCTCCGGACGGCGAGCTCCTACAATGAGCAGTTCTTC.

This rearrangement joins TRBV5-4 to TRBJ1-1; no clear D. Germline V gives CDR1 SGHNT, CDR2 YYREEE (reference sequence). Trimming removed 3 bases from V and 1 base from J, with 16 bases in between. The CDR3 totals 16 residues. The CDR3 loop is CASSSVSLRGNTEAFF. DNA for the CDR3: TGTGCCAGCAGCTCTGTATCCCTTCGGGGGAACACTGAAGCTTTCTTT.

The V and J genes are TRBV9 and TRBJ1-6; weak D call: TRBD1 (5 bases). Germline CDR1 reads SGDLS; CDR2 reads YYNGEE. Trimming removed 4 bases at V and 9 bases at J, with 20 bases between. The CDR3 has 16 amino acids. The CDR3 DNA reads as TGTGCCAGCAGCAGTACCCTACGCCTTGGGGGTTCACCCCTCCACTTT. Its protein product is CASSSTLRLGGSPLHF.

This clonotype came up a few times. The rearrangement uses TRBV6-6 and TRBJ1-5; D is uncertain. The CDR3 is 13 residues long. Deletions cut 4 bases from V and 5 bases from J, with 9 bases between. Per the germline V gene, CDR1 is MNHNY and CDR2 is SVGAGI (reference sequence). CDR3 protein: CASSSGWDQPQHF. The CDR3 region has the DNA TGTGCCAGCAGTTCGGGGTGGGATCAGCCCCAGCATTTT.

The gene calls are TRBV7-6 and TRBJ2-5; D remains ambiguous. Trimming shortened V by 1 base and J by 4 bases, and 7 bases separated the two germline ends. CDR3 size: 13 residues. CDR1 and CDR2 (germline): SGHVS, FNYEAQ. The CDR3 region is CASSLGPRETQYF. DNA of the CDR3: TGTGCCAGCAGCTTAGGACCAAGAGAGACCCAGTACTTC. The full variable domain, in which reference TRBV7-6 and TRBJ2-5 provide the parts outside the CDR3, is GAGVSQSPRYKVTKRGQDVALRCDPISGHVSLYWYRQALGQGPEFLTYFNYEAQQDKSGLPNDRFSAERPEGSISTLTIQRTEQRDSAMYRCASSLGPRETQYFGPGTRLLVL.

This CDR3 is CASTKTGFFTDTQYF. For the CDR3, the DNA is TGCGCCAGCACCAAAACAGGGTTCTTTACAGATACGCAGTATTTT. V and J are TRBV5-1 and TRBJ2-3; TRBD1 might be the D (6 bases). The germline V gene has CDR1 SGHRS and CDR2 YFSETQ. There are 15 residues in the CDR3. The germline V and J ends were trimmed by 6 bases and 3 bases, with 17 bases remaining between them. Combining the CDR3 with reference TRBV5-1 and TRBJ2-3 gives the whole variable domain KAGVTQTPRYLIKTRGQQVTLSCSPISGHRSVSWYQQTPGQGLQFLFEYFSETQRNKGNFPGRFSGRQFSNSRSEMNVSTLELGDSALYLCASTKTGFFTDTQYFGPGTRLTVL.

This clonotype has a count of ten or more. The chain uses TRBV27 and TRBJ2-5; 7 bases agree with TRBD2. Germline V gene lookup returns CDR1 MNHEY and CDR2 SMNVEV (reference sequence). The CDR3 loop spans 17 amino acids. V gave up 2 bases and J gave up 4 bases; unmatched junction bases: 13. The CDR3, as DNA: TGTGCCAGCAGTTTAGCCCCGGTGGGCTGGGGGGGAGAGACCCAGTACTTC. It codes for CASSLAPVGWGGETQYF.

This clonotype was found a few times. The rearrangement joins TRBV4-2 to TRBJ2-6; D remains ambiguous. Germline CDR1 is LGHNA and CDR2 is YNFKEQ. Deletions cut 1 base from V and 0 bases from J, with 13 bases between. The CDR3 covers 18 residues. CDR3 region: CASSQGPNPGSGANVLTF. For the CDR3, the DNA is TGTGCCAGCAGCCAAGGCCCGAACCCGGGCTCTGGGGCCAACGTCCTGACTTTC.

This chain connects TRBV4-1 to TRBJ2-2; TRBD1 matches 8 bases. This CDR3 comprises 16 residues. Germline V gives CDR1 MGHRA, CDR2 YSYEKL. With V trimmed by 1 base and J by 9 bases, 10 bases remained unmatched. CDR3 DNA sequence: TGCGCCAGCAGCCAAGGCAGACGGACAGGGATGCGGGAGCTGTTTTTT. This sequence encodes CASSQGRRTGMRELFF.

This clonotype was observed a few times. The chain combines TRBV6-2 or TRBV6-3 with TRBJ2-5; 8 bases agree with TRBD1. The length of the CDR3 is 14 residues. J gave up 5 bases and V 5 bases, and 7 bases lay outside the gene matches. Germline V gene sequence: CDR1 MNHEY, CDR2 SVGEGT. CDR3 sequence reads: CASSRQGMGETQYF. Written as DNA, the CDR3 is TGTGCCAGCAGTAGACAGGGGATGGGGGAGACCCAGTACTTC.

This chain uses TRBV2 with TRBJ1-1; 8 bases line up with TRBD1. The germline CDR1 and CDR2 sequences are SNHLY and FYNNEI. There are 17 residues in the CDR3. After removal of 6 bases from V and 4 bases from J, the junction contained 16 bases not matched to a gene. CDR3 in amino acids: CASSEWGGDRGRTEAFF. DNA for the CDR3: TGTGCCAGCAGCGAGTGGGGGGGCGACAGGGGTCGCACTGAAGCTTTCTTT.

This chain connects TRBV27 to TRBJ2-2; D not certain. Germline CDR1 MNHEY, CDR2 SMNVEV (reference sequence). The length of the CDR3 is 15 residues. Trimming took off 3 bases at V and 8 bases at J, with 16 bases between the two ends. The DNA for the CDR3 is TGTGCCAGCAGTTTTGAGGCGTATCAGTTAGGGGAGCTGTTTTTT. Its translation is CASSFEAYQLGELFF.

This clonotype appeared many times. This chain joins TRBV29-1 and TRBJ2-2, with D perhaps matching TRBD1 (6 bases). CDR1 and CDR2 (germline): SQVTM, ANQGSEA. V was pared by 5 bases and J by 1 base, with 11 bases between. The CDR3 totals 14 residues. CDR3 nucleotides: TGCAGCGTTTCTCAGGACAGGAACACCGGGGAGCTGTTTTTT. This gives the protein CSVSQDRNTGELFF.

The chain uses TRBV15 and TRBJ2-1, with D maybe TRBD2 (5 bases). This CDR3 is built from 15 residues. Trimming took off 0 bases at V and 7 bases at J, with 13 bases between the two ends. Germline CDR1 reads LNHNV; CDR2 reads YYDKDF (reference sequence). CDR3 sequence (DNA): TGTGCCACCAGCAGAGATCTGTGGCCGGGGAATGAGCAGTTCTTC. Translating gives CATSRDLWPGNEQFF.

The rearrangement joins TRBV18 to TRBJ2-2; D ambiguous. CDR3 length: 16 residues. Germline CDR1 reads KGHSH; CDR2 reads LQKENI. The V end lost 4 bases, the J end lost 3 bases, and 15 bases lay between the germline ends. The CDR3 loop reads CASSLPHLADTGELFF. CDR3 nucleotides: TGTGCCAGCTCACTCCCTCACCTGGCTGACACCGGGGAGCTGTTTTTT. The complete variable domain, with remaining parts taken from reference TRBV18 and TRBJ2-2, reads NAGVMQNPRHLVRRRGQEARLRCSPMKGHSHVYWYRQLPEEGLKFMVYLQKENIIDESGMPKERFSAEFPKEGPSILRIQQVVRGDSAAYFCASSLPHLADTGELFFGEGSRLTVL.

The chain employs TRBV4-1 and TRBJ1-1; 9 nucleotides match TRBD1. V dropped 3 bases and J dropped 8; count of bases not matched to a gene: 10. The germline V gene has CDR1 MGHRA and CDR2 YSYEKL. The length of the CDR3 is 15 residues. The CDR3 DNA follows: TGCGCCAGCAGCCACGACAGGGGGGTTAGCGTAGAAGCTTTCTTT. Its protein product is CASSHDRGVSVEAFF.

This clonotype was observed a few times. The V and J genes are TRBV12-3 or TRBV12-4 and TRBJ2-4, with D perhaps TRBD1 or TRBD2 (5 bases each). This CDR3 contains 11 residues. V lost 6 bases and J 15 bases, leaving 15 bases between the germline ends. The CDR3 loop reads CASSNTGTGYF. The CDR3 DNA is TGTGCCAGCAGCAATACCGGGACGGGGTACTTC.

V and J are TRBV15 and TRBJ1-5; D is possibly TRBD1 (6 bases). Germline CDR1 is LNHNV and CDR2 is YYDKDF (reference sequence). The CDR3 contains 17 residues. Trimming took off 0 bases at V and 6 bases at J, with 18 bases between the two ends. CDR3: CATSRDRYREVPQPQHF. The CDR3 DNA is TGTGCCACCAGCAGAGATAGGTACAGGGAGGTACCTCAGCCCCAGCATTTT.

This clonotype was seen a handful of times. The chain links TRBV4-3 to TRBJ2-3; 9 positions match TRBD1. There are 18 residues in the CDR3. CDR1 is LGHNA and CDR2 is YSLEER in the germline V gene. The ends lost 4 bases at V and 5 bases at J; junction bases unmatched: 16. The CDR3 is CASSRTFRGDRVRDTQYF. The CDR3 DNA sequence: TGCGCCAGCAGCCGGACTTTTAGGGGGGACAGGGTGAGAGATACGCAGTATTTT.

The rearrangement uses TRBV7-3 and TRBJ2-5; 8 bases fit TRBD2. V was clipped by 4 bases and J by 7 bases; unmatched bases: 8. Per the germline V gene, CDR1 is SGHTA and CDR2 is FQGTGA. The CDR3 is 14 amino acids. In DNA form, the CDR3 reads TGTGCCAGCAGCTCCCCGGGGGGGGTTGGGACCCAGTACTTC. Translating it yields CASSSPGGVGTQYF.

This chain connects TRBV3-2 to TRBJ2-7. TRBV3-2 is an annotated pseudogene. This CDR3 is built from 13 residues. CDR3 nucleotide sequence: TGTGCCAGCAGCCAAGATCCCGCGCTCGAGCAGTACGTC. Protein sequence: CASSQDPALEQYV.

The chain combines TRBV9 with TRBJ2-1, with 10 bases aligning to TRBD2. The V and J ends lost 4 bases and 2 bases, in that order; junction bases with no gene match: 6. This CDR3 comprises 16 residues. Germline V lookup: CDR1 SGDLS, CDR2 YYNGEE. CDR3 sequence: CASSRLAGVTYNEQFF. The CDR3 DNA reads TGTGCCAGCAGCCGCCTAGCGGGGGTCACCTACAATGAGCAGTTCTTC.

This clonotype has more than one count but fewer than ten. CDR3 bases: TGTGCCAGCAGCCGAATCGCAGGGGGCCAAGGCCAAAAACTGTTTTTT. Amino acid sequence: CASSRIAGGQGQKLFF. J is TRBJ1-4 and V is TRBV7-9; 8 nucleotides line up with TRBD1. With 5 bases clipped from V and 9 bases from J, the junction kept 14 bases outside the gene matches. CDR1 SEHNR and CDR2 FQNEAQ come from the germline V gene (reference sequence). CDR3 length: 16 residues.

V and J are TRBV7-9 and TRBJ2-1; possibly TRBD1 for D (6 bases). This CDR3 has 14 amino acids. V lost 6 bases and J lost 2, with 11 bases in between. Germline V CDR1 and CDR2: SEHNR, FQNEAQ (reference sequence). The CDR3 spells CASSNGTPYNEQFF. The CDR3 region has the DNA TGTGCCAGCAGTAACGGGACACCCTACAATGAGCAGTTCTTC.

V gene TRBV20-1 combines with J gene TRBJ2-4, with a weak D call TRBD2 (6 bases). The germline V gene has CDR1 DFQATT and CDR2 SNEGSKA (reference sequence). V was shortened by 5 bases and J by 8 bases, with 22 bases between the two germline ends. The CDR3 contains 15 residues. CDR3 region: CSAGELLGTLYIQYF. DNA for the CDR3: TGCAGTGCTGGGGAGTTACTAGGGACTCTCTACATTCAGTACTTC.